Described below is a single T cell receptor beta chain sequence and its context. Its recognized antigen is unknown. It has no much larger one-base neighbor in the sample; base qualities were not kept. The CDR3, cysteine through phenylalanine, is 12 amino acids long. The retained sequence is limited to the CDR3, 36 bases, with the frame set at the first base. CDR1 DFQATT and CDR2 SNEGSKA are derived from the germline V gene (reference sequence). The germline ends are 12 bases apart after V is trimmed by 7 bases and J by 3 bases. This specimen belongs to a study of T cells in Graves' hyperthyroidism and ophthalmopathy (dated by TCRdb to between 2018 and 2021). Context from the whole study: TCR V-J signatures able to tell the groups apart were searched for in a discovery cohort of 100 patients, of whom more than 40 had Graves' ophthalmopathy and 55 to 65 had stable Graves' hyperthyroidism. Whether ophthalmopathy could be predicted prospectively was tested in an independent validation cohort made up of some 20 hyperthyroidism patients plus 17 patients who later progressed to ophthalmopathy. The approximately 100 discovery patients were divided at random into training and test sets in a 7:3 ratio. The study also compared thyroid tissue and blood T-cell repertoires from a handful of Graves' hyperthyroidism patients. According to the paper, TCR Vbeta CDR3 sequencing was carried out on about 140 peripheral blood samples, which came from fewer than 50 ophthalmopathy, under 85 hyperthyroidism and 17 progressor patients. Once sampling was done, hyperthyroidism patients were given methimazole at a starting dose of 30 mg daily, whereas ophthalmopathy patients were given high-dose intravenous methylprednisolone.

The TCR beta CDR3 regions were amplified from the RNA transcripts. The TCR CDR3 was subjected to a first round of RT-PCR using the HTBI primer set and the Qiagen OneStep RT-PCR kit. Libraries were constructed in a second round of multiplex PCR, after which size selection and purification were performed. Libraries were sequenced paired-end with 100 bp reads on an Illumina HiSeq2000. In the authors' own workflow: Raw data were processed with SOAPnuke, discarding reads with adapters, uncalled bases, mean Phred below 15, or no exact constant-primer or identifier match. COPE v1.2.5 was used to merge high-quality paired reads, and clonotypes were defined as unique nucleotide sequences. MiTCR v1.1 was used to align the clonotypes against IMGT TRBV, TRBD and TRBJ reference segments. The analysis included only V-J combinations with a frequency above 0.0001, which together covered about 99% of the repertoires. The TCS score was defined as the ratio of F50 (clonal expansion) to E x V (chaos), calculated using BLOSUM62-based TCRdist between CDR3 peptides within each V-J. Welch's t-statistics and random forest reduced some 510 V-J features to 10 to 15, which were used in a naive Bayes classifier (R e1071). Thyroid-blood repertoire similarity was quantified with the Morisita-Horn index. TCRdb reran the public reads through fastp at Q25 and MiXCR, keeping productive beta chains. All rows with the same CDR3 protein become a single entry with the most common DNA and genes. These V and J calls are TCRdb output, not the study's own analysis. The sample profile shows approximately 500,000 distinct CDR3 sequences; 46% of them were found once. More than 7% of the sample is in the top ten clones.

A patient counted as having stable Graves' hyperthyroidism if no progression to ophthalmopathy occurred over 18 months of follow-up. Hyperthyroidism patients were aged 18 to 65 years and newly diagnosed, with disease duration of less than 2 months. The study excluded patients with uncontrolled infections, other autoimmune diseases, pregnancy or lactation. Diagnoses were based on clinical symptoms, serum thyroxine and TRAb, thyroid ultrasound and orbital computed tomography. Total RNA was extracted using Trizol reagent, and RNA quality was assessed on an Agilent 2100 Bioanalyzer. Broader findings and caveats from the paper: A model built on a 13 V-J signature distinguished ophthalmopathy from stable hyperthyroidism, reaching roughly 88% sensitivity and 81.08% specificity in cross-validation and 80%/75% in testing. Most expanded thyroid clonotypes (frequency above 0.001) were also found in blood, which suggests that blood repertoires may mirror thyroid immune responses. Sample size was not statistically predetermined, and investigators were not blinded to group allocation. In validation, progression to ophthalmopathy was predicted by the model with more than 65% sensitivity and roughly 72% specificity, a median of approximately 7.1 months before onset.

Sequenced sample: peripheral blood or thyroid tissue (not recorded which). Recombination connected TRBV20-1 to TRBJ1-1, with an unclear D gene assignment. The receptor was isolated from a woman younger than 30 with Graves' hyperthyroidism. The CDR3 is CSGLSGYTEAFF. The DNA sequence reads TGCAGTGGGCTGTCGGGGTACACTGAAGCTTTCTTT.